Below, one T cell receptor (beta chain) is given with its context. Its antigen remains unknown. These data belong to a study of beta chain features in type 1 diabetes. Study observations and caveats: The study found moderately but significantly shorter TCRB CDR3s in all four CD4+ subsets of Type 1 diabetes patients. A closer apparent resemblance between naive, central memory and Treg TCRB repertoires was seen in patients than in healthy donors.

V was pared by 0 bases and J by 1 base, with 10 bases between. Germline CDR1 MGHRA, CDR2 YSYEKL. The CDR3 runs 16 residues. Purity exceeding 98% was reached by all sorted populations. Expressed TCRB transcripts were sequenced because the isolated RNA had all been reverse transcribed beforehand. The protocol was immunoSEQ multiplex PCR, while the TCRdb copy is restricted to in-frame clones and leaves out a portion. The sample records 550,000 to 850,000 clones, 10% to 15% being singletons. The rearrangement links TRBV4-1 to TRBJ1-5; D is unresolved. Sequenced input: naive CD4+ T cells from blood. The sequence was obtained from a man younger than 35 with type 1 diabetes. This CDR3 is CASSQDQVGSNQPQHF. CDR3 DNA: TGCGCCAGCAGCCAAGACCAGGTAGGGAGCAATCAGCCCCAGCATTTT.